These 20 T cell receptor beta chains came from one sample sequenced in a study of blood T cell repertoires in COVID-19. Assay used: immunoSEQ multiplex PCR; TCRdb lists only in-frame clones, some missing. This sample has tens of thousands of clones, with about 85% found just once. Sequences were obtained from peripheral blood. These receptors all come from a human donor in a cohort sampled during active COVID-19.

CDR3 amino acids: CASTQTEGTYNYGYTF. The CDR3 DNA reads TGTGCCAGCACCCAGACCGAGGGGACTTATAACTATGGCTACACCTTC. This chain joins TRBV11-2 and TRBJ1-2, with D tentatively TRBD1 (5 bases). Trimming removed 7 bases at V and 1 base at J, with 19 bases between. There are 16 residues in the CDR3. CDR1 is SGHAT, CDR2 FQNNGV, per germline. The complete variable domain, with remaining parts taken from reference TRBV11-2 and TRBJ1-2, reads EAGVAQSPRYKIIEKRQSVAFWCNPISGHATLYWYQQILGQGPKLLIQFQNNGVVDDSQLPKDRFSAERLKGVDSTLKIQPAKLEDSAVYLCASTQTEGTYNYGYTFGSGTRLTVV.

The chain couples TRBV27 to TRBJ2-3, with D possibly matching TRBD1 (6 bases). Trimming took off 5 bases at V and 6 bases at J, with 12 bases between the two ends. The CDR3 has 13 residues. CDR1 is MNHEY, CDR2 SMNVEV, per germline (reference sequence). CDR3 in amino acids: CASSILQGDTQYF. DNA of the CDR3: TGTGCCAGCAGTATACTACAGGGTGATACGCAGTATTTT.

The gene calls are TRBV4-1 and TRBJ1-2; a possible D gene is TRBD1 (6 bases). The CDR3 spans 15 residues. V shed 3 bases and J shed 3 bases, with 14 bases lying between them. The V gene's germline CDR1 is MGHRA and CDR2 YSYEKL. This CDR3 reads CASSQNTGKDYGYTF. The CDR3 DNA follows: TGCGCCAGCAGCCAGAATACAGGGAAGGACTATGGCTACACCTTC.

The rearrangement links TRBV6-5 to TRBJ1-5; D gene unclear. The CDR3 contains 12 residues. The V and J ends lost 4 bases and 5 bases respectively, with 6 bases between them. Germline assignment: CDR1 MNHEY and CDR2 SVGAGI. CDR3 protein: CASSSLYQPQHF. In DNA form, the CDR3 reads TGTGCCAGCAGTTCCCTATATCAGCCCCAGCATTTT.

The genes are TRBV19 and TRBJ2-6; TRBD1 matches 8 bases. CDR1 is LNHDA and CDR2 is SQIVND in the germline V gene (reference sequence). V was pared by 7 bases and J by 0 bases, with 11 bases of the junction left unmatched. This CDR3 contains 18 residues. For the CDR3, the DNA is TGTGCCAGTACCCCCCCCAGGGGGCTGACCTCTGGGGCCAACGTCCTGACTTTC. Translating it yields CASTPPRGLTSGANVLTF.

J is TRBJ1-1 and V is TRBV5-6, with D perhaps matching TRBD1 (6 bases). The CDR3 is 14 residues long. Germline V gene lookup returns CDR1 SGHDT and CDR2 YYEEEE. Trimming took 0 bases from V and 0 from J, leaving 6 bases between them. CDR3 loop: CASSLDRVNTEAFF. CDR3 DNA: TGTGCCAGCAGCTTGGACAGGGTGAACACTGAAGCTTTCTTT.

This sequence joins TRBV6-2 or TRBV6-3 and TRBJ2-6, with D possibly matching TRBD1 (6 bases). V was clipped by 4 bases and J by 2 bases, with 15 bases between them. CDR3 length: 17 amino acids. The germline V gene has CDR1 MNHEY and CDR2 SVGEGT. The CDR3 DNA reads TGTGCCAGCAGTTCGTGGGGGCTGGGGCCTGGGGCCAACGTCCTGACTTTC. It yields the protein CASSSWGLGPGANVLTF.

V is TRBV7-6 and J is TRBJ2-5; possible D gene TRBD1, 6 bases. Germline V gene sequence: CDR1 SGHVS, CDR2 FNYEAQ. V gave up 5 bases and J gave up 2 bases, with 12 bases separating them. The CDR3 has 14 residues. In DNA, the CDR3 is TGTGCCAGCAGCCTCGGGACATCTCAAGAGACCCAGTACTTC. This encodes CASSLGTSQETQYF.

This clone appeared once. The V and J genes are TRBV11-3 and TRBJ1-1; 10 bases map to TRBD1. This CDR3 region has 16 residues. Per the germline V gene, CDR1 is SGHNT and CDR2 is YENEEA. V lost 4 bases and J lost 6; bases outside the gene matches: 11. In DNA form, the CDR3 reads TGTGCCAGCAGCTCGGGTACGGACAGGGGGGAATCTGAAGCTTTCTTT. As protein: CASSSGTDRGESEAFF.

The chain combines TRBV7-2 with TRBJ2-2, with 7 bases fitting TRBD1. V trimming: 7 bases; J trimming: 1 base; junction bases outside the gene matches: 9. Germline CDR1 is SGHTA and CDR2 is FQGNSA. CDR3 length equals 16 residues. The CDR3 region has the DNA TGTGCCAGCACCCGAACCGGGACAGTGAACACCGGGGAGCTGTTTTTT. It encodes CASTRTGTVNTGELFF.

This chain uses TRBV5-4 with TRBJ1-1, with D possibly matching TRBD1 (5 bases). Trimming removed 0 bases from V and 5 bases from J, with 20 bases in between. This CDR3 has 17 amino acids. The germline V gene encodes CDR1 SGHNT and CDR2 YYREEE (reference sequence). The CDR3 nucleotides read TGTGCCAGCAGCTTGGCCCGGGGGACGGCGACGGTGACTGAAGCTTTCTTT. As protein: CASSLARGTATVTEAFF. Supplemented by reference TRBV5-4 and TRBJ1-1, the full variable domain reads ETGVTQSPTHLIKTRGQQVTLRCSSQSGHNTVSWYQQALGQGPQFIFQYYREEENGRGNFPPRFSGLQFPNYSSELNVNALELDDSALYLCASSLARGTATVTEAFFGQGTRLTVV.

The chain carries TRBV27 and TRBJ2-3; possible D gene TRBD1, 6 bases. V gave up 3 bases and J gave up 1 base, with 14 bases separating them. This CDR3 spans 16 amino acids. CDR1 MNHEY and CDR2 SMNVEV come from the germline V gene (reference sequence). The CDR3 here is CASSLGRGWGTDTQYF. CDR3 DNA: TGTGCCAGCAGTTTGGGCAGGGGATGGGGCACAGATACGCAGTATTTT.

CDR3 in DNA: TGTGCCAGCAGCCGACTAGCGGGGGGCGGAGATACGCAGTATTTT. This gives the protein CASSRLAGGGDTQYF. This chain links TRBV7-3 with TRBJ2-3, with 13 bases identical to TRBD2. CDR3 length: 15 residues. V lost 5 bases, J lost 5 bases, and 4 bases stayed unmatched. Germline lookup yields CDR1 SGHTA and CDR2 FQGTGA. The whole variable domain, remainder taken from reference TRBV7-3 and TRBJ2-3, is GAGVSQTPSNKVTEKGKYVELRCDPISGHTALYWYRQSLGQGPEFLIYFQGTGAADDSGLPNDRFFAVRPEGSVSTLKIQRTERGDSAVYLCASSRLAGGGDTQYFGPGTRLTVL.

This clone was seen once. The chain links TRBV7-2 to TRBJ2-3; 11 bases fit TRBD2. V lost 1 base and J lost 6; bases outside the gene matches: 9. The length of the CDR3 is 17 residues. Germline V gene lookup returns CDR1 SGHTA and CDR2 FQGNSA. The CDR3 DNA reads TGTGCCAGCAGCTTAGGGGTTAGCGGGAGGGTTGCGGATACGCAGTATTTT. Protein sequence: CASSLGVSGRVADTQYF.

The chain has TRBV28 and TRBJ2-4, with D hard to call. Germline V gene lookup returns CDR1 MDHEN and CDR2 SYDVKM. V gave up 7 bases and J gave up 0 bases, with 10 bases separating them. The CDR3 has 14 amino acids. CDR3 loop: CASNQNGAKNIQYF. The CDR3 DNA sequence: TGTGCCAGCAACCAGAATGGAGCCAAAAACATTCAGTACTTC.

The chain is built from TRBV5-6 and TRBJ1-1; 7 nucleotides line up with TRBD1. Trimming took 0 bases from V and 2 from J; bases not matched to a gene: 7. This CDR3 contains 16 residues. CDR1 and CDR2 from the germline V gene are SGHDT and YYEEEE. The CDR3 DNA reads TGTGCCAGCAGCTTGGAACGAGGGGGCTATAACACTGAAGCTTTCTTT. Translating it yields CASSLERGGYNTEAFF.

About this clone itself: The same CDR3 arises from other DNA sequences in this sample as well. The rearrangement joins TRBV19 to TRBJ1-4; unclear D gene. Germline CDR1 and CDR2: LNHDA and SQIVND (reference sequence). The CDR3 loop spans 15 amino acids. Trimming shortened V by 5 bases and J by 7 bases, and 17 bases separated the two germline ends. The CDR3 coding sequence is TGTGCCAGTAGTCCCCGGGATTCTGTAGGTGAAAAACTGTTTTTT. Its protein product is CASSPRDSVGEKLFF. The full variable domain, rest sourced from reference TRBV19 and TRBJ1-4, is DGGITQSPKYLFRKEGQNVTLSCEQNLNHDAMYWYRQDPGQGLRLIYYSQIVNDFQKGDIAEGYSVSREKKESFPLTVTSAQKNPTAFYLCASSPRDSVGEKLFFGSGTQLSVL.

The chain couples TRBV19 to TRBJ2-7; 8 bases fit TRBD1. V lost 3 bases to trimming and J lost 5 bases; unmatched junction nucleotides: 21. Looked up from germline, CDR1 is LNHDA and CDR2 is SQIVND (reference sequence). This CDR3 is 19 amino acids long. The CDR3 coding sequence is TGTGCCAGTAGTATCTTATATCGGGGAGTGGGGACAGGCTGCGACGAGCAGTACTTC. As protein: CASSILYRGVGTGCDEQYF.

The chain couples TRBV7-8 to TRBJ2-5; a weak D match, TRBD2 (6 bases). The CDR3 covers 15 residues. The V and J ends lost 3 bases and 5 bases respectively, with 16 bases between them. CDR1 and CDR2 from the germline V gene are SGHVS and FQNEAQ. CDR3 coding DNA: TGTGCCAGCAGCTTGGAGCGGCGACGGGGGGAGACCCAGTACTTC. Its translation is CASSLERRRGETQYF. Using reference TRBV7-8 and TRBJ2-5 for the parts outside the CDR3, the full variable domain is GAGVSQSPRYKVAKRGQDVALRCDPISGHVSLFWYQQALGQGPEFLTYFQNEAQLDKSGLPSDRFFAERPEGSVSTLKIQRTQQEDSAVYLCASSLERRRGETQYFGPGTRLLVL.

In nucleotides, the CDR3 is TGTGCCAGCAGGTTAGGTAGTGCCTCTGGAAACACCATATATTTT. It is translated as CASRLGSASGNTIYF. The chain joins TRBV28 to TRBJ1-3; D gene unclear. V dropped 6 bases and J dropped 0 bases, with 12 bases sitting between them. Germline V gene lookup returns CDR1 MDHEN and CDR2 SYDVKM. The CDR3 contains 15 residues. Full variable domain (remainder filled in from reference TRBV28 and TRBJ1-3): DVKVTQSSRYLVKRTGEKVFLECVQDMDHENMFWYRQDPGLGLRLIYFSYDVKMKEKGDIPEGYSVSREKKERFSLILESASTNQTSMYLCASRLGSASGNTIYFGEGSWLTVV.